This entry lists 20 T cell receptor beta chains sequenced from one sample in a study of cytomegalovirus exposure and HLA in healthy donors. With 60 Vbeta and 13 Jbeta primers, the PCR was carried out. Clones were sequenced by immunoSEQ multiplex PCR, and TCRdb holds only the in-frame ones, with some missing. The sample consists of approximately 140,000 clones, 65% to 90% of them appearing once. Sequenced: PBMCs. These receptors originate from a girl aged 2 to 10 in good health and CMV-seronegative.

This clone was detected once. The V call is TRBV30, the J call TRBJ2-1, with TRBD1 identical over 8 bases. V was pared by 5 bases and J by 12 bases, with 12 bases of the junction left unmatched. CDR1 and CDR2 (germline): GTSNPN, SVGIG (reference sequence). The CDR3 totals 13 residues. DNA of the CDR3: TGTGCCTGGGGGCTGACAGGGGCGGTTGGGCAGTTCTTC. The encoded protein is CAWGLTGAVGQFF.

In the case of this clone: Distinct nucleotide sequences in the sample also encode this CDR3. The chain couples TRBV10-3 to TRBJ1-2; TRBD1 matches 10 bases. The V segment lost 4 bases and the J segment 5 bases; nucleotides outside the gene matches: 1. Germline V gene data show CDR1 as ENHRY and CDR2 as SYGVKD. The CDR3 contains 13 residues. Here the CDR3 reads CAISGDRGYGYTF. The CDR3 bases are TGTGCCATCAGTGGGGACAGGGGTTATGGCTACACCTTC.

The chain joins TRBV13 to TRBJ2-5; 11 bases match TRBD1. CDR1 and CDR2 from the germline V gene are PRHDT and FYEKMQ (reference sequence). V lost 5 bases to trimming and J lost 1 base; unmatched junction nucleotides: 9. The CDR3 has 17 amino acids. The CDR3 loop is CASSPGGTGGFQETQYF. The CDR3, as DNA: TGTGCCAGCAGCCCCGGGGGGACAGGGGGTTTCCAAGAGACCCAGTACTTC. The full variable domain, rest sourced from reference TRBV13 and TRBJ2-5, is AAGVIQSPRHLIKEKRETATLKCYPIPRHDTVYWYQQGPGQDPQFLISFYEKMQSDKGSIPDRFSAQQFSDYHSELNMSSLELGDSALYFCASSPGGTGGFQETQYFGPGTRLLVL.

This clone was seen just once. The V gene is TRBV11-2, the J gene TRBJ2-5; 9 nucleotides align to TRBD2. The CDR3 contains 18 residues. V shed 1 base and J 1 base; nucleotides not matched to a gene: 10. From germline, CDR1 is SGHAT and CDR2 FQNNGV. CDR3 in amino acids: CASSLGDGISGGQETQYF. The CDR3 region has the DNA TGTGCCAGCAGCTTAGGGGATGGAATTAGCGGGGGCCAAGAGACCCAGTACTTC.

This clone showed up just a few times. The chain couples TRBV7-8 to TRBJ2-2; 8 bases agree with TRBD1. The CDR3 sequence is 19 residues long. The ends lost 3 bases at V and 6 bases at J; junction bases unmatched: 18. In germline, CDR1 is SGHVS, CDR2 FQNEAQ. This chain's CDR3 is CASSFLRGATGASPGELFF. The CDR3 DNA is TGTGCCAGCAGCTTCCTTAGAGGGGCGACAGGGGCTAGTCCCGGGGAGCTGTTTTTT.

The chain has TRBV7-2 and TRBJ2-7, with 10 bases matching TRBD2. There are 15 residues in the CDR3. Germline loops: CDR1 SGHTA, CDR2 FQGNSA. With V trimmed by 5 bases and J by 5 bases, 9 bases remained unmatched. The CDR3 sequence: CASSALSGGPNEQYF. The CDR3 nucleotides are TGTGCCAGCAGCGCCCTTAGCGGGGGGCCCAACGAGCAGTACTTC.

In its sample, this clone was seen a few times. The CDR3 loop is CASGFFPMGQDGNTIYF. CDR3 nucleotides: TGTGCTAGTGGTTTTTTCCCGATGGGACAGGATGGAAACACCATATATTTT. The V call is TRBV12-5, the J call TRBJ1-3; 8 bases map to TRBD1. J lost 3 bases, V lost 3 bases, and 10 bases had no gene match. The CDR3 runs 17 residues. CDR1 and CDR2 from the germline V gene are LGHNT and FRNRAP.

The V and J genes are TRBV6-5 and TRBJ1-2; a possible D gene is TRBD1 (5 bases). CDR3 size: 14 residues. In germline, CDR1 is MNHEY, CDR2 SVGAGI. V shed 2 bases and J shed 0 bases, with 7 bases lying between them. In DNA, the CDR3 is TGTGCCAGCAGTTACAGGGGAACTAACTATGGCTACACCTTC. Protein: CASSYRGTNYGYTF.

V usage is TRBV7-9 and J usage is TRBJ2-3; 9 positions match TRBD2. Germline V gene sequence: CDR1 SEHNR, CDR2 FQNEAQ (reference sequence). V was clipped by 3 bases and J by 2 bases; unmatched bases: 6. The CDR3 consists of 16 residues. CDR3 loop: CASSLRLAAYTDTQYF. The CDR3 nucleotides are TGTGCCAGCAGCTTGCGACTAGCGGCGTACACAGATACGCAGTATTTT.

The genes are TRBV15 and TRBJ1-1; D gene uncertain. Trimming pared 8 bases from V and 5 bases from J, leaving 21 bases between. CDR3 length equals 15 residues. Germline V gives CDR1 LNHNV, CDR2 YYDKDF (reference sequence). The CDR3 region is CATDPGRGGITEAFF. CDR3 nucleotide sequence: TGTGCCACCGATCCTGGCCGGGGTGGGATAACTGAAGCTTTCTTT.

The chain carries TRBV29-1 and TRBJ2-7; 8 nucleotides agree with TRBD1. The V gene's germline CDR1 is SQVTM and CDR2 ANQGSEA. The J segment lost 2 bases and the V segment lost 6 bases, leaving 12 bases of the junction unmatched. The CDR3 is made up of 15 amino acids. CDR3 sequence (DNA): TGCAGCGTGACACGACAGGGGAGGTTCGCCTACGAGCAGTACTTC. The encoded protein is CSVTRQGRFAYEQYF.

The chain recombines TRBV4-2 with TRBJ2-5; 9 bases match TRBD1. Trimming took 5 bases from V and 5 from J; bases not matched to a gene: 9. CDR1 and CDR2 from the germline V gene are LGHNA and YNFKEQ. The CDR3 covers 15 residues. The CDR3, as DNA: TGTGCCAGCAGCAAGACAGGGGGGGAACGGGAGACCCAGTACTTC. The encoded protein is CASSKTGGERETQYF.

The table lists this clone with a few counts. Here the CDR3 reads CASSPRTGPGEQYF. The CDR3 DNA is TGTGCCAGCAGCCCTAGGACAGGGCCAGGCGAGCAGTACTTC. This chain joins TRBV4-2 and TRBJ2-7, with 8 bases that match TRBD1. The trim removed 4 bases at V and 6 bases at J, leaving 8 bases unmatched. Germline V CDR1 and CDR2: LGHNA, YNFKEQ. This CDR3 is built from 14 residues.

The J gene is TRBJ1-5, the V gene TRBV4-3; TRBD1 is a possible D gene (5 bases). The CDR3 totals 17 residues. CDR1 and CDR2 (germline): LGHNA, YSLEER. Trimming pared 0 bases from V and 0 bases from J, leaving 12 bases between. CDR3 protein: CASSQDPGHPSNQPQHF. The CDR3 DNA reads TGCGCCAGCAGCCAAGATCCCGGACACCCTAGCAATCAGCCCCAGCATTTT.

The J gene is TRBJ1-1, the V gene TRBV9, with D possibly matching TRBD1 (5 bases). This CDR3 is 12 amino acids long. Germline loops: CDR1 SGDLS, CDR2 YYNGEE. With 6 bases removed from V and 5 bases from J, the gap between germline ends came to 11 bases. This chain's CDR3 is CASTGEGTEAFF. CDR3 in DNA: TGTGCCAGCACCGGGGAGGGGACTGAAGCTTTCTTT.

This clone was recorded a few times. The chain uses TRBV15 and TRBJ2-7; the D is unclear. The V end lost 1 base, the J end lost 2 bases, and 6 bases lay between the germline ends. Germline V gene data show CDR1 as LNHNV and CDR2 as YYDKDF (reference sequence). The CDR3 has 13 residues. The CDR3 loop is CATSRAAAYEQYF. For the CDR3, the DNA is TGTGCCACCAGCAGAGCCGCGGCCTACGAGCAGTACTTC.

The rearrangement uses TRBV27 and TRBJ2-7; 9 bases map to TRBD1. Germline CDR1 and CDR2: MNHEY and SMNVEV (reference sequence). Losses at the gene ends were 6 bases for V and 6 bases for J; bases not matched to a gene: 9. This CDR3 spans 14 amino acids. The CDR3 DNA sequence: TGTGCCAGCAGCAGTCCCGGACAGGGGACCGAGCAGTACTTC. Translating it yields CASSSPGQGTEQYF.

The chain combines TRBV30 with TRBJ1-1; 9 bases are shared with TRBD1. Germline CDR1 is GTSNPN and CDR2 is SVGIG (reference sequence). This CDR3 contains 15 residues. Trimming took 2 bases from V and 1 from J; bases not matched to a gene: 5. CDR3 residues: CAWSTGGMGNTEAFF. The CDR3 DNA follows: TGTGCCTGGAGTACAGGGGGCATGGGGAACACTGAAGCTTTCTTT.

This clone was seen a few times. V and J are TRBV7-8 and TRBJ2-7; 7 nucleotides match TRBD1. Germline V gives CDR1 SGHVS, CDR2 FQNEAQ. J was trimmed by 4 bases and V by 5 bases; bases with no gene match: 8. The CDR3 covers 14 residues. CDR3 DNA: TGTGCCAGCAGCCCACCAGGACAGGTATACGAGCAGTACTTC. As protein: CASSPPGQVYEQYF. Using reference TRBV7-8 and TRBJ2-7 for the parts outside the CDR3, the full variable domain is GAGVSQSPRYKVAKRGQDVALRCDPISGHVSLFWYQQALGQGPEFLTYFQNEAQLDKSGLPSDRFFAERPEGSVSTLKIQRTQQEDSAVYLCASSPPGQVYEQYFGPGTRLTVT.

The V gene is TRBV11-3, the J gene TRBJ1-1; D gene uncertain. The CDR3 consists of 12 residues. Trimming took off 4 bases at V and 4 bases at J, with 7 bases between the two ends. The germline gives CDR1 SGHNT, CDR2 YENEEA. The CDR3 region is CASSYRGTEAFF. As DNA, the CDR3 is TGTGCCAGCAGCTACCGAGGCACTGAAGCTTTCTTT.